The source of this T cell receptor (beta chain) is a study of human T cells and chemical hapten exposure. Turning to the study itself: All patients underwent weekly scalp dosing with diphenylcyclopropenone for the full approximately 25-week study. Overall study findings and caveats: No alteration of TCRs above 1 in 1000 frequency was seen with DPC sensitization.

As to this clonotype: What it binds is not known.

CDR3 length equals 13 residues. CDR1 is SGHRS, CDR2 YFSETQ, per germline. With 1 base removed from V and 4 bases from J, the gap between germline ends came to 5 bases. A single record per CDR3 protein comes from TCRdb applying MiXCR to the RACE reads. The sample includes under 110,000 distinct CDR3 sequences, 9.5% to 15% of them seen just once. Time point in this sample: pre-sensitization, week 0. This sample's treatment: therapeutic diphenylcyclopropenone sensitization with weekly scalp DPC. Ahead of each patch test application, blood was drawn. The V and J genes are TRBV5-1 and TRBJ1-4, with D unresolved. The receptor was derived from a woman aged 45-60 years with alopecia areata. Some clones in this sample may be carry-over from other donors' samples. The source was whole blood, collected in connection with sensitization to the hapten diphenylcyclopropenone (DPC). The DNA for the CDR3 is TGCGCCAGCAGCTTGAACCTTAATGAAAAACTGTTTTTT. Translation gives CASSLNLNEKLFF.